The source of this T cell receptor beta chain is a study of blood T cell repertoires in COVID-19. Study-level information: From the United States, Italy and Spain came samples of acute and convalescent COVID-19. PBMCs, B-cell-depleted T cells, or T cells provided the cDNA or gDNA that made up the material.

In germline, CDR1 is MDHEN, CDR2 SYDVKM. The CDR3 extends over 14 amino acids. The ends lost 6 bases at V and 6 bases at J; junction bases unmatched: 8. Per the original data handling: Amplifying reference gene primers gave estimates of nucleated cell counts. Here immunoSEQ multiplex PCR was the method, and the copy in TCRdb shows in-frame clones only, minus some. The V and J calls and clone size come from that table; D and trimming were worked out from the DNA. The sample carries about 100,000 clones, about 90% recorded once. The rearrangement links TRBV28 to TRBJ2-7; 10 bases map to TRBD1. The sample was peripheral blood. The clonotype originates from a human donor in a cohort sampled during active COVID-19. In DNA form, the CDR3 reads TGTGCCAGCAGCACCGGGACAGGGGATCGCGAGCAGTACTTC. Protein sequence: CASSTGTGDREQYF.